This entry is about one TCR beta chain. Antigen specificity is unknown. The data belong to a study of T-cell reconstitution after alpha-beta-depleted transplantation in children. The study, taken as a whole, reports: Expanded graft clones, several hundred of them, were reportedly the source of alpha-beta T cells about two months after transplant.

Unique molecular identifiers were built into the TCRbeta library. TCRdb re-derived calls from the PCR reads in MiXCR, one entry per CDR3 protein. The sample consists of about 830,000 distinct CDR3 sequences, about 15% of them appearing once. This TCR was recovered from a male patient under 18 who had a stem cell transplant for acute lymphoblastic leukemia, so the T cells may come from the graft donor. The source was PBMCs, mostly from graft donor cells, collected 360 days after TCRalphabeta/CD19-depleted stem cell transplant.

CDR3 amino acids: CAISEPGGLNEQFF. DNA of the CDR3: TGTGCCATCAGTGAGCCGGGGGGACTCAATGAGCAGTTCTTC. The chain carries TRBV10-3 and TRBJ2-1; 7 bases align to TRBD2. CDR1 and CDR2 from the germline V gene are ENHRY and SYGVKD. CDR3 length: 14 residues. The junction had 4 bases not matched to a gene; V was cut back by 2 bases and J by 6 bases.